A selection of T cell receptor beta chains follows, all from one sample in a study of blood T cell repertoires in COVID-19. The repertoire was sequenced with immunoSEQ multiplex PCR; TCRdb's copy has only in-frame clones and lacks some. The sample consists of 300,000 to 400,000 clones, roughly 91% of them appearing once. The sample taken for sequencing was peripheral blood. These receptors were obtained from a man aged 45-60 years with active or convalescent COVID-19. Each CDR3 is given with its conserved first and last residue. The D gene is left open where the match is weak. Clone size, where shown, is once, few, many, or a class for clones that have expanded.

TRBJ1-1 TRBV3-1/TRBV3-2 NA NA TGTGCCAGCAGCCAAGATCTGCAGGGAAGATACAACACTGAAGCTTTCTTT CASSQDLQGRYNTEAFF
TRBJ1-5 TRBV2 NA NA TGTGCCAGCAAAGCGGGTCTTAGTGGCAATCAGCCCCAGCATTTT CASKAGLSGNQPQHF
TRBJ2-7 TRBV11-2 TRBD1 NA TGTGCCAGCAGTCCCGGGGACAGGGGAAAATACGAGCAGTACTTC CASSPGDRGKYEQYF
TRBJ2-2 TRBV28 NA NA TGTGCCGCAGTTTCCGGGGGGCAAGCAACCGGGGAGCTGTTTTTT CAAVSGGQATGELFF
TRBJ2-7 TRBV4-3 TRBD1 NA TGCGCCAGCAGCCGCCGGGACAGGACCTCCTACGAGCAGTACTTC CASSRRDRTSYEQYF
TRBJ1-4 TRBV19 NA NA TGTGCCAGTAGTAACGGACAGACTAATGAAAAACTGTTTTTT CASSNGQTNEKLFF
TRBJ2-7 TRBV4-3 TRBD2 NA TGCGCCAGCAGCCAACAAAGATCGGGGGGGGTGCAGTACTTC CASSQQRSGGVQYF
TRBJ1-1 TRBV14 TRBD1 NA TGTGCCAGCAGCCGTTTAGGGGGCGAAATGAACACTGAAGCTTTCTTT CASSRLGGEMNTEAFF
TRBJ1-4 TRBV18 TRBD1 NA TGTGCCAGCTCACCGCTCTTGACAGGGAGAAACGAAAAACTGTTTTTT CASSPLLTGRNEKLFF
TRBJ2-3 TRBV11-2 TRBD2 NA TGTGCCAGCAGCTTATCGCTAGCGGGGAGTACAGATACGCAGTATTTT CASSLSLAGSTDTQYF
TRBJ1-1 TRBV28 NA NA TGTGCCACCACACAGGGAATGTACACTGAAGCTTTCTTT CATTQGMYTEAFF
TRBJ1-2 TRBV2 NA NA TGTGCCAGCAGAACTCTATCCCAGGGTTACTATGGCTACACCTTC CASRTLSQGYYGYTF
TRBJ1-4 TRBV6-5 TRBD1 NA TGTGCCAGCAGTTTAACAGGGGTGACTAATGAAAAACTGTTTTTT CASSLTGVTNEKLFF
TRBJ2-7 TRBV5-1 NA NA TGCGCCAGCAGCCTACCACAGGGCAACTACGAGCAGTACTTC CASSLPQGNYEQYF
TRBJ2-6 TRBV9 NA NA TGTGCCAGCAGCGTAGGTTCTCGGGGGTATGGGGCCAACGTCCTGACTTTC CASSVGSRGYGANVLTF
TRBJ1-6 TRBV19 NA NA TGTGCCAGTAGTATAGCAAGGACAGACTTCCATCATTCACCCCTCCACTTT CASSIARTDFHHSPLHF
TRBJ1-1 TRBV30 NA NA TGTGCCTGGAGTGGGTATGTAGGAGGGTCTGAAGCTTTCTTT CAWSGYVGGSEAFF
TRBJ2-5 TRBV9 NA NA TGTGCCAGCAGCGTCACAGGGTTAGAGACCCAGTACTTC CASSVTGLETQYF
TRBJ2-7 TRBV10-3 TRBD1 NA TGTGCCATCAGCGATCCGGGACAGGGGGCCTACGAGCAGTACTTC CAISDPGQGAYEQYF
TRBJ2-3 TRBV5-1 NA NA TGCGCCAGCAGACTACCGGGCACAGATACGCAGTATTTT CASRLPGTDTQYF
TRBJ1-2 TRBV6-6 NA NA TGTGCCAGCAGCCTGGGACACGAATATGGCTACACCTTC CASSLGHEYGYTF
TRBJ2-3 TRBV18 NA NA TGTGCCAGCTCACCACCGGGGGGATGGATAACTAGCACAGATACGCAGTATTTT CASSPPGGWITSTDTQYF
TRBJ2-1 TRBV11-2 TRBD1 NA TGTGCCAGCAGCTTAAGGGGGCTGACCTCCTACAATGAGCAGTTCTTC CASSLRGLTSYNEQFF
TRBJ2-1 TRBV4-3 TRBD1 few TGCGCCAGCAGCCAAGATCTAGGACAGGGTGTCATCAATGAGCAGTTCTTC CASSQDLGQGVINEQFF
TRBJ1-1 TRBV7-2 TRBD1 NA TGTGCCAGCAGCCCCCAGGGGGCGCCAACTTCGCGTATCACTGAAGCTTTCTTT CASSPQGAPTSRITEAFF
TRBJ2-7 TRBV18 NA NA TGTGCCAGCTCACTGGGGCCAACGAGCTCCTACGAGCAGTACTTC CASSLGPTSSYEQYF
TRBJ1-2 TRBV7-9 TRBD1 once TGTGCCAGCAGCTTAAATCAAGGGACAGATGGCTACACCTTC CASSLNQGTDGYTF
TRBJ2-1 TRBV11-2 TRBD2 NA TGTGCCAGCAGCCTCCCGGGACTAGGCTACAATGAGCAGTTCTTC CASSLPGLGYNEQFF
TRBJ1-2 TRBV28 NA NA TGTGCCGTTTCAGGGGTGAGTGGCTACACCTTC CAVSGVSGYTF
TRBJ1-6 TRBV7-2 NA NA TGTGCCAGCAGCCCCGCAGGGAATTCACCCCTCCACTTT CASSPAGNSPLHF
TRBJ2-3 TRBV4-1 NA NA TGCGCCAGCAGCCAAGATCCCAACGGGGAGGATACGCAGTATTTT CASSQDPNGEDTQYF
TRBJ2-5 TRBV4-3 TRBD2 NA TGCGCCAGCAGCCAAGATCCGGGACTAGCGGGGGAGACCCAGTACTTC CASSQDPGLAGETQYF
TRBJ1-1 TRBV4-1 NA NA TGCGCCAGCAGCCTATCCCCGGGGAGCTCAACTGAAGCTTTCTTT CASSLSPGSSTEAFF
TRBJ2-2 TRBV3-1/TRBV3-2 TRBD2 NA TGTGCCAGCAGCCAAGGACTAGCGGGAGGTAATGGCGCCGGGGAGCTGTTTTTT CASSQGLAGGNGAGELFF
TRBJ1-1 TRBV10-1 NA NA TGCGCCAGCAAGGCACAGGTGAACACTGAAGCTTTCTTT CASKAQVNTEAFF
TRBJ2-1 TRBV4-1 NA NA TGCGCCAGCAGCCAAGGGGGGCGAGCTGGGCAGTTCTTC CASSQGGRAGQFF
TRBJ1-1 TRBV29-1 TRBD1 NA TGCAGCGTCGTCAGACAGGGCGTGAACACTGAAGCTTTCTTT CSVVRQGVNTEAFF
TRBJ1-2 TRBV19 TRBD1 NA TGTGCCAGTACCATAGGGGATATCGGGACAGTGCCCTATGGCTACACCTTC CASTIGDIGTVPYGYTF
TRBJ1-1 TRBV7-2 NA NA TGTGCCAGCAGCTTAGGAGGAGGGGCTTTCTTT CASSLGGGAFF
TRBJ2-7 TRBV7-9 TRBD1 NA TGTGCCAGCAGTCCCGACAGGGGTTACGAGCAGTACTTC CASSPDRGYEQYF
TRBJ2-7 TRBV28 TRBD2 NA TGTGCCAGCAGTCCCAGGACAGGGCGTGGCGGACTAGCGGGAATACAGCAGTACTTC CASSPRTGRGGLAGIQQYF
TRBJ2-4 TRBV5-6 TRBD1 NA TGTGCCAGCAGCTCATGGACAGGGAAAAACATTCAGTACTTC CASSSWTGKNIQYF
TRBJ2-3 TRBV2 TRBD2 NA TGTGCCAGCAGGGCTAGCGGGAGCACAGATACGCAGTATTTT CASRASGSTDTQYF
TRBJ2-7 TRBV29-1 TRBD1 NA TGCAGCGTCGCTGGGGGACGGGGACAGGGGGACTACGAGCAGTACTTC CSVAGGRGQGDYEQYF
TRBJ1-6 TRBV19 NA NA TGTGCCAGTAGATTATCAGGTGGTGATTCACCCCTCCACTTT CASRLSGGDSPLHF
TRBJ1-3 TRBV6-5 NA NA TGTGCCAGCAGTTACTTCGAAAGCGGCACTGGAAACACCATATATTTT CASSYFESGTGNTIYF